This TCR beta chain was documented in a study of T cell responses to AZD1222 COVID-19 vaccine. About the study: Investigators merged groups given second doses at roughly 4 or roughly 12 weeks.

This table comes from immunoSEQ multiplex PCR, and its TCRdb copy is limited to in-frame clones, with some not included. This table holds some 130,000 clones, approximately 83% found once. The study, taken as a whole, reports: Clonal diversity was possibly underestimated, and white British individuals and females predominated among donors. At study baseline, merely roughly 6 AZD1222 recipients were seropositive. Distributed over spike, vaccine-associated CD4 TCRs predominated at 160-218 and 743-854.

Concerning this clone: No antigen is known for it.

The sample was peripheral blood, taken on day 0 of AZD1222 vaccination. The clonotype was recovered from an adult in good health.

The CDR3 protein is CASSISGDTEAFF. The CDR3 DNA reads TGTGCCAGTAGTATATCAGGGGACACTGAAGCTTTCTTT. This sequence joins TRBV19 and TRBJ1-1; TRBD1 is a possible D gene (6 bases). Deletions cut 2 bases from V and 3 bases from J, with 7 bases between. The CDR3 is made up of 13 amino acids. Germline CDR1 and CDR2: LNHDA and SQIVND (reference sequence).